The clone carrying this TCR beta chain turned up a few times. V gave up 2 bases and J gave up 6 bases; unmatched junction bases: 4. Germline V CDR1 and CDR2: KGHDR, SFDVKD. The CDR3 is 16 residues long. The data were taken from a study of blood T cells in healthy people across ages. Together with a sample-barcoded 5' primer, a J-beta primer mix was included in a second PCR lasting about 7 to 11 cycles. TCRdb reprocessed the 5' RACE reads with MiXCR, giving one entry per CDR3 protein. The sample shows some 560,000 distinct CDR3 sequences, about 26% of them seen only once. This same sample was also part of a study on T cells of mothers and their children.

The sequence derives from a boy between 2 and 10 years old in good health. Sequencing was performed on blood. The chain joins TRBV24-1 to TRBJ2-3; 13 nucleotides match TRBD2. CDR3 coding DNA: TGTGCCACCAGTGATTCACTAGCGGGGGGGCGTGATACGCAGTATTTT. It is translated as CATSDSLAGGRDTQYF.